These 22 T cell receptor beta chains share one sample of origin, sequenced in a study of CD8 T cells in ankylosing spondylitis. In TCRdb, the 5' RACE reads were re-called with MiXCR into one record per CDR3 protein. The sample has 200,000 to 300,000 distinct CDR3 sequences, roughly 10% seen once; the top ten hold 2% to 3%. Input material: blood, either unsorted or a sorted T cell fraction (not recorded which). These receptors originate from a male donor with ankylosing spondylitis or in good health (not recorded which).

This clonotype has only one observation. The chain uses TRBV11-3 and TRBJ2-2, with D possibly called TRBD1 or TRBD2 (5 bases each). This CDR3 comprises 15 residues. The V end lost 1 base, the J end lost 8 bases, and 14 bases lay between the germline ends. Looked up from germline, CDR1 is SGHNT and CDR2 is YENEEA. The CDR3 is CASSLGGPPTGELFF. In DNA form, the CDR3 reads TGTGCCAGCAGCTTAGGGGGACCACCAACTGGGGAGCTGTTTTTT.

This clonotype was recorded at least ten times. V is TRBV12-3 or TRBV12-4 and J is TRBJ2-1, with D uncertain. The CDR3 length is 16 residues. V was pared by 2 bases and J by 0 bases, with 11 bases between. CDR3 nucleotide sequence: TGTGCCAGCAGTTTATCGAGCCCAAGCTCCTACAATGAGCAGTTCTTC. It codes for CASSLSSPSSYNEQFF.

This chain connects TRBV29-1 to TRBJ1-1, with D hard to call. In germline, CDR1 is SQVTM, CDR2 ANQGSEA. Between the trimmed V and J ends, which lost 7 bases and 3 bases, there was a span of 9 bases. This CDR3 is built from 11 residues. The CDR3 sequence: CSGRRDTEAFF. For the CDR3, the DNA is TGCAGCGGCCGGAGGGACACTGAAGCTTTCTTT.

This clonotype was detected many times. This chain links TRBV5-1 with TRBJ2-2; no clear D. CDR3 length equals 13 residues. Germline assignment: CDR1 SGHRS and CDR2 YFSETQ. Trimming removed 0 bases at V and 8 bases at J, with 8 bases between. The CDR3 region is CASSLAMAGELFF. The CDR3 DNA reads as TGCGCCAGCAGCTTGGCCATGGCGGGGGAGCTGTTTTTT.

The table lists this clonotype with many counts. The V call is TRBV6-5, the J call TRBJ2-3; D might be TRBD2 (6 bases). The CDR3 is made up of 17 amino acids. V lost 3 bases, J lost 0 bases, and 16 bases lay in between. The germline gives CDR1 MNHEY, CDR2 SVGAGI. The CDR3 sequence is CASSYAMRRDSTDTQYF. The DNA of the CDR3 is TGTGCCAGCAGTTATGCGATGCGGAGGGATAGCACAGATACGCAGTATTTT.

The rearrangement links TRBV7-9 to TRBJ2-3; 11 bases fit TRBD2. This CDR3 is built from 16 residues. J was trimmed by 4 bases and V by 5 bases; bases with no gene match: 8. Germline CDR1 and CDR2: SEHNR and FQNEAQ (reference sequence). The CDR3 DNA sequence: TGTGCCAGCAGCCTCCCCACTAGCGGGGGCGCAGATACGCAGTATTTT. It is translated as CASSLPTSGGADTQYF. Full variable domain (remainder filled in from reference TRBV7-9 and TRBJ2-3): DTGVSQNPRHKITKRGQNVTFRCDPISEHNRLYWYRQTLGQGPEFLTYFQNEAQLEKSRLLSDRFSAERPKGSFSTLEIQRTEQGDSAMYLCASSLPTSGGADTQYFGPGTRLTVL.

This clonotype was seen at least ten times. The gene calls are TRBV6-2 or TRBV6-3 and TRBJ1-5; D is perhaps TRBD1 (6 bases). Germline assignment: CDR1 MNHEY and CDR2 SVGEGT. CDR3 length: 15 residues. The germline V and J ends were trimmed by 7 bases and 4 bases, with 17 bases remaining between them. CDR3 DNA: TGTGCCAGCACAAAGGGGGAGACAGCAAATCAGCCCCAGCATTTT. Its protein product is CASTKGETANQPQHF.

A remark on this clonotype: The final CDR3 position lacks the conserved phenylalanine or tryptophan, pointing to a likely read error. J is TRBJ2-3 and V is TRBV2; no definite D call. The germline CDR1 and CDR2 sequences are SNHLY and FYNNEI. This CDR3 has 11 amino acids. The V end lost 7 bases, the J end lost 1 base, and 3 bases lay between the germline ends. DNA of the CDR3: TGTGCCAGCACTGGCACAGATACGCAGTATTTG. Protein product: CASTGTDTQYL.

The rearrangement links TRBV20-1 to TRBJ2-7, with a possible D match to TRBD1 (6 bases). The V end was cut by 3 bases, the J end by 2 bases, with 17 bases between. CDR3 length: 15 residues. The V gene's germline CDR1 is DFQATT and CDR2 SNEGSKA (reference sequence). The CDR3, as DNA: TGCAGTGCTAGCGACTCCGGGACACTCACCTACGAGCAGTACTTC. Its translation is CSASDSGTLTYEQYF.

This CDR3 is CASSATMTSGGPSTDTQYF. DNA of the CDR3: TGCGCCAGCAGTGCTACCATGACTAGCGGGGGGCCCTCCACAGATACGCAGTATTTT. The chain is built from TRBV10-1 and TRBJ2-3; 13 bases fit TRBD2. Germline V gene data show CDR1 as WNHNN and CDR2 as SYGVQD (reference sequence). The CDR3 sequence is 19 residues long. J was trimmed by 2 bases and V by 4 bases; bases with no gene match: 12.

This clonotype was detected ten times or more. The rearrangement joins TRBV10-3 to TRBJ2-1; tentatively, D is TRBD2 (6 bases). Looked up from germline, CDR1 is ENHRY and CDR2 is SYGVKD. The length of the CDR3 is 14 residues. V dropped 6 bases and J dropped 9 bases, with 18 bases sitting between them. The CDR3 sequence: CAIRDYSPMGEQFF. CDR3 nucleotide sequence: TGTGCCATCAGGGACTACTCCCCCATGGGTGAGCAGTTCTTC.

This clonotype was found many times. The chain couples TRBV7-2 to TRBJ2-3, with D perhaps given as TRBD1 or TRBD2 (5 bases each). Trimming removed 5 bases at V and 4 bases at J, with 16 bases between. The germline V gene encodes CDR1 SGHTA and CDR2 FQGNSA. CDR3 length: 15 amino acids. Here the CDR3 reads CASSSRDPTADTQYF. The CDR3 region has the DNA TGTGCCAGCAGCAGCCGGGACCCCACAGCAGATACGCAGTATTTT.

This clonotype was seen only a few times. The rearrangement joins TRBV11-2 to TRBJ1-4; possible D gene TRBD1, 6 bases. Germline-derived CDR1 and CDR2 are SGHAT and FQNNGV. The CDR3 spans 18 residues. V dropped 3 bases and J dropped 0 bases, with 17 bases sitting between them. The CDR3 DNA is TGTGCCAGCAGCTTTAACAGGGACGAAGTTGCAACTAATGAAAAACTGTTTTTT. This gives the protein CASSFNRDEVATNEKLFF.

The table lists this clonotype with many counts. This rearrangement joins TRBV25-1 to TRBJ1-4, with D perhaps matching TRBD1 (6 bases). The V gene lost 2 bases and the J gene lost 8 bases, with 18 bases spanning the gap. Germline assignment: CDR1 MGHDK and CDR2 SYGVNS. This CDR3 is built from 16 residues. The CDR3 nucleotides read TGTGCCAGCAGTGAACGAATGGGCAGGGGAAAGGAAAAACTGTTTTTT. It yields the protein CASSERMGRGKEKLFF.

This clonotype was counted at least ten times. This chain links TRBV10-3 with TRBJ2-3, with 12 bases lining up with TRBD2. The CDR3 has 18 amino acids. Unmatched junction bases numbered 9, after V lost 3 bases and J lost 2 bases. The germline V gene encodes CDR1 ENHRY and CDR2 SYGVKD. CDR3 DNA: TGTGCCATCAGTGACCCCGCAGGACTAGCGGGATACACAGATACGCAGTATTTT. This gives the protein CAISDPAGLAGYTDTQYF.

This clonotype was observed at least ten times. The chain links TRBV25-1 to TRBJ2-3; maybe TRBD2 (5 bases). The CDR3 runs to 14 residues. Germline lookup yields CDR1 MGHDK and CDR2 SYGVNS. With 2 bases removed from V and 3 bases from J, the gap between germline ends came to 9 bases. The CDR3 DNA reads TGTGCCAGCAGTGAACGACCGGGAACAGATACGCAGTATTTT. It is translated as CASSERPGTDTQYF.

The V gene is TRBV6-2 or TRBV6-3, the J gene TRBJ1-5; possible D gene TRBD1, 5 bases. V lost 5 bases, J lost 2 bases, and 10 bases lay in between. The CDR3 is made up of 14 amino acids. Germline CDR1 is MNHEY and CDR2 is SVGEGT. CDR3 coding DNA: TGTGCCAGCAGTGCGGGGGGTGGCAATCAGCCCCAGCATTTT. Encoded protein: CASSAGGGNQPQHF.

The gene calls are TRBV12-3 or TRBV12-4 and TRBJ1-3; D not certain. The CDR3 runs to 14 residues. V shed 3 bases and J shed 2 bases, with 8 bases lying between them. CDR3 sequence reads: CASSFAGTGNTIYF. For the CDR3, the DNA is TGTGCCAGCAGTTTCGCGGGGACTGGAAACACCATATATTTT.

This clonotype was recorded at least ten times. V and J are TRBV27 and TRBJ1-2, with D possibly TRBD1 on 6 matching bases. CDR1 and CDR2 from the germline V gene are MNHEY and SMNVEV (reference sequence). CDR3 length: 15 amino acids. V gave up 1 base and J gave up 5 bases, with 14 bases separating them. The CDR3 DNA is TGTGCCAGCAGTTTATATGGGGGGCCCGTGTATGGCTACACCTTC. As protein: CASSLYGGPVYGYTF.

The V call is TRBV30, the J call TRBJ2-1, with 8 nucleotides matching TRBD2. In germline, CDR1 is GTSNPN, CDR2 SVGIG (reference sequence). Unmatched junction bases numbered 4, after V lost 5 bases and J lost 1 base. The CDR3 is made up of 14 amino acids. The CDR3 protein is CAWVGLASYNEQFF. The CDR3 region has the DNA TGTGCCTGGGTTGGACTAGCTTCCTACAATGAGCAGTTCTTC. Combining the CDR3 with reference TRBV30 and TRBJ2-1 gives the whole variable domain SQTIHQWPATLVQPVGSPLSLECTVEGTSNPNLYWYRQAAGRGLQLLFYSVGIGQISSEVPQNLSASRPQDRQFILSSKKLLLSDSGFYLCAWVGLASYNEQFFGPGTRLTVL.

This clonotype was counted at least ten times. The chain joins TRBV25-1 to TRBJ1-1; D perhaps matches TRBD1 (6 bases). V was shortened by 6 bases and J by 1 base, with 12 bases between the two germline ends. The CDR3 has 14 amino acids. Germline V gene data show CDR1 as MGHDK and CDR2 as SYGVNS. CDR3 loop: CASSQQGPNTEAFF. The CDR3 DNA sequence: TGTGCCAGCAGCCAACAGGGACCGAACACTGAAGCTTTCTTT.

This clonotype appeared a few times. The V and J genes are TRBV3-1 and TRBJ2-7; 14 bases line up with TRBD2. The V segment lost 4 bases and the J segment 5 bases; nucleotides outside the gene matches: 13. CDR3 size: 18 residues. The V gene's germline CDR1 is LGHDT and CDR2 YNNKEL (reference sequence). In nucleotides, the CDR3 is TGTGCCAGCAGCCTCGGGACTAGCGGGAGTAGACTTATGGACGAGCAGTACTTC. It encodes CASSLGTSGSRLMDEQYF.